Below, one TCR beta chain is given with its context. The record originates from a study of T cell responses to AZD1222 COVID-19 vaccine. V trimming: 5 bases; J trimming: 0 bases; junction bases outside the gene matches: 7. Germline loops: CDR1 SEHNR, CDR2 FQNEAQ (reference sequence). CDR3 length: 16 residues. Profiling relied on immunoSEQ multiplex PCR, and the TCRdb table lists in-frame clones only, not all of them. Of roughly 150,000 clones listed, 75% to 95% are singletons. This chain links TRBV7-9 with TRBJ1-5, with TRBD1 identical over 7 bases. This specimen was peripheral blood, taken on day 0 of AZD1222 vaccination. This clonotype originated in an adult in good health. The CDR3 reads CASSPGTDNSNQPQHF. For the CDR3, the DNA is TGTGCCAGCAGCCCCGGGACAGATAATAGCAATCAGCCCCAGCATTTT.